This T cell receptor beta chain stems from a study of blood T cells in healthy people across ages. A J-beta primer mix and a sample-barcoded 5' primer were used in a second PCR of roughly 6 to 11 cycles. TCRdb analysed the 5' RACE reads with MiXCR anew, one entry per CDR3 protein. The table has approximately 780,000 distinct CDR3 sequences, roughly 24% seen once. V lost 4 bases and J 4 bases, leaving 16 bases between the germline ends. CDR3 length: 16 amino acids. Germline CDR1 SEHNR, CDR2 FQNEAQ (reference sequence). These data were likewise used in another study, on T cells of mothers and their children.

The sample taken for sequencing was blood. J is TRBJ1-4 and V is TRBV7-9; D gene ambiguous. This receptor was identified in a boy aged 5-17 years in good health. The CDR3 region has the DNA TGTGCCAGCAGCTCCGCCGGGAGACCCTTTAATGAAAAACTGTTTTTT. This codes for CASSSAGRPFNEKLFF.